This is a list of T cell receptor beta chains from one sample in a study of blood T cell repertoires in COVID-19. The table came from immunoSEQ multiplex PCR; TCRdb's copy has only in-frame clones and leaves some out. The sample has around 60,000 clones; roughly 88% are singletons. The sequencing input was peripheral blood. The receptors come from a woman in her sixties or seventies with acute or convalescent COVID-19. CDR3s include the opening cysteine and the closing phenylalanine or tryptophan. D genes are given only for firm matches. Clone size, where shown, is once, few, many, or a class for clones that have expanded.

clone_size cdr3_length j_call v_call d_call cdr3_aa cdr3_nt
. 13 TRBJ2-2 TRBV3-1/TRBV3-2 . CASSPTLTGELFF TGTGCCAGCAGCCCAACATTAACCGGGGAGCTGTTTTTT
once 11 TRBJ1-1 TRBV6-5 TRBD1 CASRRDRTAFF TGTGCCAGCAGGCGGGACAGAACGGCTTTCTTT
. 13 TRBJ1-2 TRBV19 . CASSMSQGYGYTF TGTGCCAGTAGTATGAGTCAGGGGTATGGCTACACCTTC
. 14 TRBJ1-1 TRBV7-9 TRBD1 CASSPQGASTEAFF TGTGCCAGCAGCCCCCAGGGGGCGTCCACTGAAGCTTTCTTT
. 17 TRBJ2-7 TRBV7-2 TRBD2 CASSSQASGGPNYEQYF TGTGCCAGCAGCTCCCAGGCTAGCGGGGGGCCAAACTACGAGCAGTACTTC
. 14 TRBJ1-4 TRBV15 . CATSRASLEKKLFF TGTGCCACCAGCAGAGCTTCGCTCGAGAAAAAACTGTTTTTT
once 16 TRBJ2-2 TRBV18 TRBD2 CASSTRTSSNTGELFF TGTGCCAGCTCAACGAGGACTAGCTCCAACACCGGGGAGCTGTTTTTT
. 14 TRBJ1-1 TRBV5-4 . CASSLDPRNTEAFF TGTGCCAGCAGCTTGGACCCGCGGAACACTGAAGCTTTCTTT
. 13 TRBJ1-3 TRBV6-5 . CASSSPVGNTIYF TGTGCCAGCAGTTCCCCCGTTGGAAACACCATATATTTT
once 14 TRBJ1-3 TRBV27 . CASSSPGAGNTIYF TGTGCCAGCAGTTCCCCAGGGGCTGGAAACACCATATATTTT
many 16 TRBJ2-1 TRBV9 . CASSVASDFSYNEQFF TGTGCCAGCAGCGTAGCTTCCGACTTCTCCTACAATGAGCAGTTCTTC
. 13 TRBJ1-2 TRBV7-9 . CASSRTANYGYTF TGTGCCAGCAGCCGGACAGCTAACTATGGCTACACCTTC